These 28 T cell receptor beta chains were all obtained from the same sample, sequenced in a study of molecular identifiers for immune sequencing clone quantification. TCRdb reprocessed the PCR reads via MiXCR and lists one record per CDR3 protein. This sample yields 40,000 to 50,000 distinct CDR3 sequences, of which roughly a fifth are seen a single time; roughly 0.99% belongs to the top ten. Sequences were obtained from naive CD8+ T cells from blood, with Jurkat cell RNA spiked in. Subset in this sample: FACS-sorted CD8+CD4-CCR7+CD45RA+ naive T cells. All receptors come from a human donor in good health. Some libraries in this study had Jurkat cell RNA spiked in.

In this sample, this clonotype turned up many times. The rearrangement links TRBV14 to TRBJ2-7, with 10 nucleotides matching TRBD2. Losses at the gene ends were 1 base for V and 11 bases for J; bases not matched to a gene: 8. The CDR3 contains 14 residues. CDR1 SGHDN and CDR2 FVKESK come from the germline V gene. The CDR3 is CASSQGASGGLEYF. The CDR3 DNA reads TGTGCCAGCAGCCAAGGGGCTAGCGGGGGTTTAGAGTACTTC.

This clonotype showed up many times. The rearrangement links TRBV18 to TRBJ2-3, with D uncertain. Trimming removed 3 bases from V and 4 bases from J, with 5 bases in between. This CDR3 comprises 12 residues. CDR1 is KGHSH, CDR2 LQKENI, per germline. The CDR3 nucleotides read TGTGCCAGCTCACCGTACCCAGATACGCAGTATTTT. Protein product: CASSPYPDTQYF.

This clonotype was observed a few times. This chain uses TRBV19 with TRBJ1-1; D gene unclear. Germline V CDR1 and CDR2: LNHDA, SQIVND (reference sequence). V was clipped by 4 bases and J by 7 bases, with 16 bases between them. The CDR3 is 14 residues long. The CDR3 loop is CASSTRGPSREAFF. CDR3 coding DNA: TGTGCCAGTAGTACCCGAGGACCTTCCCGTGAAGCTTTCTTT.

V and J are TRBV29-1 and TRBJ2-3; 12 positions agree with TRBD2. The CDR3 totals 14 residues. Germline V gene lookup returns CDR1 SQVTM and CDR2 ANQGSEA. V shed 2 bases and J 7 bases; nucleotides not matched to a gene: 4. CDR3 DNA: TGCAGCGTTGAACTAGCGGGGGGGTTCTATACGCAGTATTTT. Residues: CSVELAGGFYTQYF.

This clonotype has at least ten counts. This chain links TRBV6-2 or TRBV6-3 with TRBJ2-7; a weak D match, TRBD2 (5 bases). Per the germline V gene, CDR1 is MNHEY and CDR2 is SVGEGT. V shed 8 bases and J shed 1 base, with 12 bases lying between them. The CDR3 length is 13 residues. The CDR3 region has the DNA TGTGCCAGCGGGGTCGGCGGGTCCTACGAGCAGTACTTC. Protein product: CASGVGGSYEQYF.

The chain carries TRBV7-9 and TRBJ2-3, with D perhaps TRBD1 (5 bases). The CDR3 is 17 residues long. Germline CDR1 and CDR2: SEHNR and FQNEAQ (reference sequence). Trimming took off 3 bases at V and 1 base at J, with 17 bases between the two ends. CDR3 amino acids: CASSLPRGRDGTDTQYF. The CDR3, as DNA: TGTGCCAGCAGCTTGCCAAGGGGCCGAGACGGCACAGATACGCAGTATTTT. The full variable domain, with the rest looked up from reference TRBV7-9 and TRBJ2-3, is DTGVSQNPRHKITKRGQNVTFRCDPISEHNRLYWYRQTLGQGPEFLTYFQNEAQLEKSRLLSDRFSAERPKGSFSTLEIQRTEQGDSAMYLCASSLPRGRDGTDTQYFGPGTRLTVL.

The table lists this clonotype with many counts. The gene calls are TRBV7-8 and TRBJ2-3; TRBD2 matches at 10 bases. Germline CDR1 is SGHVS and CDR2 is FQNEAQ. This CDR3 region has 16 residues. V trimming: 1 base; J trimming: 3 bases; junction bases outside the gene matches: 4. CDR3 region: CASSLVSSGGTDTQYF. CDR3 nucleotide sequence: TGTGCCAGCAGCTTAGTTTCTAGCGGGGGAACAGATACGCAGTATTTT.

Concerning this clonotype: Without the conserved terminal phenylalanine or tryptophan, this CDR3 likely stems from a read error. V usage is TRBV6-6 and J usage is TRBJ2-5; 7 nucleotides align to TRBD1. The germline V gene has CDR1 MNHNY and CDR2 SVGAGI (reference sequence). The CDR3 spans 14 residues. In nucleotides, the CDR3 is TGTGCCTGCAGTGCCGAGGGGGCCCGAGAGACCCAGTACCTC. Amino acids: CACSAEGARETQYL.

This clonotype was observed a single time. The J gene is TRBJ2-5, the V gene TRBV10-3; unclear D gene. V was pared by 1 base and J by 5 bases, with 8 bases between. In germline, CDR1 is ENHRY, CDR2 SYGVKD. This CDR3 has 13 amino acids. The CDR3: CAISEFKFETQYF. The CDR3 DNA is TGTGCCATCAGTGAGTTCAAATTCGAGACCCAGTACTTC.

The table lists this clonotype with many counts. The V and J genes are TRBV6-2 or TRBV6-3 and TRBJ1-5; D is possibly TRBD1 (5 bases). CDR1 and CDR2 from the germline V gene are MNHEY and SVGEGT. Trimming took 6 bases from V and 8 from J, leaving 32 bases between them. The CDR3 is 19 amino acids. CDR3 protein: CASRQGIGKSSGLSEPQHF. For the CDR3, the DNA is TGTGCCAGCAGGCAGGGAATTGGTAAATCATCCGGCCTTTCGGAGCCCCAGCATTTT.

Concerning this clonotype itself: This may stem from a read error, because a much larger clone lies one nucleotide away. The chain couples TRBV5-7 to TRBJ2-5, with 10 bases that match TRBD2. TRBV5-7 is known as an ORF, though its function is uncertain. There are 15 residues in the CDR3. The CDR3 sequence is CASSLVAGGGETRYF. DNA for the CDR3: TGTGCCAGCAGCTTGGTAGCGGGAGGAGGAGAGACCCGGTACTTC.

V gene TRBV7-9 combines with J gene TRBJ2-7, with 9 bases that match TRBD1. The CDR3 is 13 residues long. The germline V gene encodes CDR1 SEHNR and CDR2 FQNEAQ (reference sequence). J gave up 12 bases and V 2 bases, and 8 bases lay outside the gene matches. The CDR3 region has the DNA TGTGCCAGCAGCTTAACAGGGGGCGCCAAGCGGTACTTC. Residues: CASSLTGGAKRYF.

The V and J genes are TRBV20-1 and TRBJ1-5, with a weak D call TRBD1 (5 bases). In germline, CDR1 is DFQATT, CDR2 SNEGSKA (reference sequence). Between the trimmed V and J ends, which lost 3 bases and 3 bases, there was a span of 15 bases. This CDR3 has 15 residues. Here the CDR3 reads CSASPFDSPNQPQHF. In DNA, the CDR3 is TGCAGTGCTAGCCCCTTCGACAGCCCCAATCAGCCCCAGCATTTT.

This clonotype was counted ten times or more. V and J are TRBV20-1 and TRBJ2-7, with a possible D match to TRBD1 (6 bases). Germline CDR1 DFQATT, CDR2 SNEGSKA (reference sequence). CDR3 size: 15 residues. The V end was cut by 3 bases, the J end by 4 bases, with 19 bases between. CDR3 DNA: TGCAGTGCTAGGGGTCCGGGACACGGCCTATACGAGCAGTACTTC. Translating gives CSARGPGHGLYEQYF.

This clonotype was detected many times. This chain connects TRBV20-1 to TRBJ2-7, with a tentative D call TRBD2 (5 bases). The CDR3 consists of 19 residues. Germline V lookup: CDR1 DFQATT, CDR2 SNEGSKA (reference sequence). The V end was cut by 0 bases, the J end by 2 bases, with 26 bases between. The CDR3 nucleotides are TGCAGTGCTAGAGATGTCAACCCTTTGGCGAGGGAACGGGCCTACGAGCAGTACTTC. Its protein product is CSARDVNPLARERAYEQYF.

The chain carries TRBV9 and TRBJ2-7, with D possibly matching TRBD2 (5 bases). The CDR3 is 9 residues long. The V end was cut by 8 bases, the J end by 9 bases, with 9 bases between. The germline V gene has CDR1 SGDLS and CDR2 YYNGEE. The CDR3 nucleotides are TGTGCCAGAATACGGGGGCAGTACTTC. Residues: CARIRGQYF. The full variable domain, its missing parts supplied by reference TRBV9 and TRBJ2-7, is DSGVTQTPKHLITATGQRVTLRCSPRSGDLSVYWYQQSLDQGLQFLIQYYNGEERAKGNILERFSAQQFPDLHSELNLSSLELGDSALYFCARIRGQYFGPGTRLTVT.

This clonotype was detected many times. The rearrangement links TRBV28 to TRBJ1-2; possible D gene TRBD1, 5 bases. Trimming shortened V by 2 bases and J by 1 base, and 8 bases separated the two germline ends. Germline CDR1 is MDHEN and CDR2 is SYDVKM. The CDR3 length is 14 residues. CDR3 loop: CASSLIGGNYGYTF. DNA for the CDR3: TGTGCCAGCAGTTTAATTGGGGGTAACTATGGCTACACCTTC.

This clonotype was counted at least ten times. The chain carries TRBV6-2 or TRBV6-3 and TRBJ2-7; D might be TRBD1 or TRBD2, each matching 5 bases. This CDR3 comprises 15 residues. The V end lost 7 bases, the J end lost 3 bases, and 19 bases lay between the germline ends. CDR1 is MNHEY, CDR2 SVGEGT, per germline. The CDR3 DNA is TGTGCCAGCAATTCGGGACCCGGTGTCGGCTACGAGCAGTACTTC. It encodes CASNSGPGVGYEQYF.

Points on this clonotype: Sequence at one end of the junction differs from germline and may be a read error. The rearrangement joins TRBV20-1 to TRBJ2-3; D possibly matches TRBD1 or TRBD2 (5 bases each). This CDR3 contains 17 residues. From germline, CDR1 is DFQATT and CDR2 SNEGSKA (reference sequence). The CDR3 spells CSARDPTTGPSTDMQYF. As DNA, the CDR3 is TGCAGCGCTAGGGACCCAACTACAGGACCTAGCACAGATATGCAGTATTTT.

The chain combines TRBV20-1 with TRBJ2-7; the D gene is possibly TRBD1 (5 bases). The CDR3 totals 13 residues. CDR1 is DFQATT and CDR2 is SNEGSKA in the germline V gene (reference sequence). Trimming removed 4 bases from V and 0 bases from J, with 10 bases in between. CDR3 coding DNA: TGCAGTGCTAAGGGGATGAGCTCCTACGAGCAGTACTTC. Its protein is CSAKGMSSYEQYF.

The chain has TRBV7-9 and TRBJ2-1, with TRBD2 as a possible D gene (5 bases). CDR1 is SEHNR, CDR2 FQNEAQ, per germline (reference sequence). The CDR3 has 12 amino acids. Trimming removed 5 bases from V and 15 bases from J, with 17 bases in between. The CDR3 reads CASSRSQDRGFF. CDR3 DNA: TGTGCCAGCAGCCGCTCCCAGGACCGGGGGTTCTTC.

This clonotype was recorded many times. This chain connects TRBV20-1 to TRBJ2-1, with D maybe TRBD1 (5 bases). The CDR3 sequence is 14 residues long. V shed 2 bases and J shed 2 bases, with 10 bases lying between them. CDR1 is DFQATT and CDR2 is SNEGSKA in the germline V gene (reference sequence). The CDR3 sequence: CSARLRTPYNEQFF. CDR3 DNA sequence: TGCAGTGCTAGACTGCGGACACCCTACAATGAGCAGTTCTTC.

DNA of the CDR3: TGCGCCAGCAGCCAAGACTGGGCCAGCTCTGGAAACACCATATATTTT. Translating it yields CASSQDWASSGNTIYF. The rearrangement joins TRBV4-3 to TRBJ1-3; D remains ambiguous. The V gene lost 0 bases and the J gene lost 0 bases, with 9 bases spanning the gap. The CDR3 covers 16 residues. Germline V lookup: CDR1 LGHNA, CDR2 YSLEER.

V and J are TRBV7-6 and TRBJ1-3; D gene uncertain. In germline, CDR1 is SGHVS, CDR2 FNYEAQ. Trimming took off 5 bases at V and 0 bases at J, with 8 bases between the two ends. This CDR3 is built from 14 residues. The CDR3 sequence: CASSPIYSGNTIYF. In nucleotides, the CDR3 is TGTGCCAGCAGCCCTATATACTCTGGAAACACCATATATTTT.

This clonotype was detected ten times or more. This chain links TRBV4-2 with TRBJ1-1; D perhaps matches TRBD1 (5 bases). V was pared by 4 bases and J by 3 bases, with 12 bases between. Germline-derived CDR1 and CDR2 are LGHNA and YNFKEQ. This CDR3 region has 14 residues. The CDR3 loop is CASSPGRGYTEAFF. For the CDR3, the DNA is TGTGCCAGCAGCCCAGGTAGGGGCTACACTGAAGCTTTCTTT.

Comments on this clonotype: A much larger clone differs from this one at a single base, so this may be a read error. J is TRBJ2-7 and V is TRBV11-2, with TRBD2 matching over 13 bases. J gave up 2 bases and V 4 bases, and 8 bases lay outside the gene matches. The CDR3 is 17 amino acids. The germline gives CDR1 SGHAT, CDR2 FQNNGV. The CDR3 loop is CASSSSTSGGRTYEQYF. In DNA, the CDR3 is TGTGCCAGCAGCTCTTCGACTAGCGGGGGGAGAACCTACGAGCAGTACTTC.

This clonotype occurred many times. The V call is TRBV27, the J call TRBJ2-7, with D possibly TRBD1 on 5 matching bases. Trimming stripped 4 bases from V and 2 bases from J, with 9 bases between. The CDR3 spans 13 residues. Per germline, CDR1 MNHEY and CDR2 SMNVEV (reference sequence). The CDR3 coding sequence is TGTGCCAGCAGTTACCAGGGCCCCTACGAGCAGTACTTC. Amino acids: CASSYQGPYEQYF.

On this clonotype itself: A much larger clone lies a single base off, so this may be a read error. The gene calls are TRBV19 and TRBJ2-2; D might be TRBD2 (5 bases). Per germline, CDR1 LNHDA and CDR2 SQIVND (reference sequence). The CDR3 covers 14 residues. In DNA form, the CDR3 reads TGTGCCAGTAGTTCGCACACGGCCACCGGGGAGCTGATTTTT. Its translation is CASSSHTATGELIF. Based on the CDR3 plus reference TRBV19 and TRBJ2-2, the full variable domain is DGGITQSPKYLFRKEGQNVTLSCEQNLNHDAMYWYRQDPGQGLRLIYYSQIVNDFQKGDIAEGYSVSREKKESFPLTVTSAQKNPTAFYLCASSSHTATGELIFGEGSRLTVL.